Listed below are T cell receptor beta chains from one sample, sequenced in a study of Ad26.COV2.S vaccination and SARS-CoV-2 variants. Method: immunoSEQ multiplex PCR; TCRdb's copy keeps in-frame clones and lacks some. This repertoire shows around 450,000 clones, around 91% found once; its top ten account for less than 4.5%. The sequencing here drew on peripheral blood, taken in a trial of Ad26.COV2.S vaccine versus placebo. These receptors were taken from a person between 18 and 59 years old who received the Ad26.COV2.S COVID-19 vaccine or a placebo. The CDR3 runs from the conserved cysteine through the conserved F or W. A D gene is named only where the DNA matches it firmly. Clone size is given for some rows only: seen once, a few or many times, or a class if the clone is expanded.

J	size	V	D	DNA	CDR3
TRBJ2-7	.	TRBV29-1	.	TGCAGCGTTGAAGCTAGAGGGGGCGAGCAGTACTTC	CSVEARGGEQYF
TRBJ2-1	.	TRBV7-2	TRBD2	TGTGCCAGCAGCTCCACTGTGACTAGCGGGAGTTCGGTTGAGCAGTTCTTC	CASSSTVTSGSSVEQFF
TRBJ2-7	.	TRBV19	.	TGTGCCAGTAGTATTATGCCAGGACGCTCCTACGAGCAGTACTTC	CASSIMPGRSYEQYF
TRBJ2-7	.	TRBV27	.	TGTGCCAGCGGGCGCCCAACCGAGCAGTACTTC	CASGRPTEQYF
TRBJ2-5	.	TRBV4-2	TRBD2	TGTGCCAGCAGCCAAGGACTAGCGGGAGAGGCGAGCGCAGAGACCCAGTACTTC	CASSQGLAGEASAETQYF
TRBJ2-7	.	TRBV12-3/TRBV12-4	.	TGTGCCAGCAGTTTGTTCTCCTACGAGCAGTACTTC	CASSLFSYEQYF
TRBJ1-4	.	TRBV11-2	TRBD1	TGTGCCAGCAGGGCAGGGGGAAGAAATGAAAAACTGTTTTTT	CASRAGGRNEKLFF
TRBJ1-3	.	TRBV15	.	TGTGCCACCAGCAGAGACTCCACAGGAGGAAACACCATATATTTT	CATSRDSTGGNTIYF
TRBJ2-7	.	TRBV6-1	.	TGTGCCAGCAGTGACAGGGTCGTGCAATCCTACGAGCAGTACTTC	CASSDRVVQSYEQYF
TRBJ1-1	.	TRBV11-3	TRBD1	TGTGCCAGCAGCCCTGTAGACAGGGGGTACCCCATGAACACTGAAGCTTTCTTT	CASSPVDRGYPMNTEAFF
TRBJ2-6	.	TRBV30	.	TGTGCCTGGAGTCCGCTGGGAAACTCTGGGGCCAACGTCCTGACTTTC	CAWSPLGNSGANVLTF
TRBJ2-1	.	TRBV11-3	.	TGTGCCAGCAGCCAGGGGAGTGAGCAGTTCTTC	CASSQGSEQFF
TRBJ2-7	.	TRBV6-2/TRBV6-3	.	TGTGCCAGCAGTTACTCTCCACCCTTATCCTACGAGCAGTACTTC	CASSYSPPLSYEQYF
TRBJ1-3	.	TRBV6-5	.	TGTGCCAGCAGTTTCCGGGGAGGCGGAAACACCATATATTTT	CASSFRGGGNTIYF
TRBJ2-1	.	TRBV6-2/TRBV6-3	TRBD2	TGTGCCAGCAGTAGGGGGCTAGCGGGAGTCAATGAGCAGTTCTTC	CASSRGLAGVNEQFF
TRBJ2-1	once	TRBV27	TRBD2	TGTGCCAGCAGTTTAGGCGGGACTAGCGGGATAAATGAGCAGTTCTTC	CASSLGGTSGINEQFF
TRBJ2-7	.	TRBV2	.	TGTGCCAGCATAGCAGGCAGCTCCTACGAGCAGTACTTC	CASIAGSSYEQYF
TRBJ2-3	.	TRBV18	.	TGTGCCAGCTCACCACCAGCAGATACGCAGTATTTT	CASSPPADTQYF
TRBJ2-7	.	TRBV13	TRBD1	TGTGCCAGCAGCGCCCAGACAGGGGGCCTTTTCCACGAGCAGTACTTC	CASSAQTGGLFHEQYF
TRBJ1-1	.	TRBV7-8	.	TGTGCCAGCAGCTTAGCCCTTACAGGGAGGAACACTGAAGCTTTCTTT	CASSLALTGRNTEAFF
TRBJ2-2	few	TRBV7-3	.	TGTGCCAGCAGCTTAACGGGGTCAACCGGGGAGCTGTTTTTT	CASSLTGSTGELFF
TRBJ2-7	.	TRBV6-4	.	TGTGCCAGCAGGGCAGGGCTCACCTACGAGCAGTACTTC	CASRAGLTYEQYF
TRBJ2-4	.	TRBV28	TRBD2	TGTGCCAGCAGTTTGACGGGACTAGCGGGACTTCAGTACTTC	CASSLTGLAGLQYF
TRBJ2-7	.	TRBV24-1	TRBD1	TGTGCCACCAGTGATTCTCGGACAGGGGACGAGCAGTACTTC	CATSDSRTGDEQYF
TRBJ1-3	once	TRBV7-9	.	TGTGCCAGCAGCCCGGACAGCGTAACACTTGGAAACACCATATATTTT	CASSPDSVTLGNTIYF